The source of this T cell receptor beta chain is a study of T cells in Graves' hyperthyroidism and ophthalmopathy. Amplification targeted TCR beta CDR3 regions from RNA transcripts. RT-PCR in the first round (using the HTBI primer set) targeted the TCR CDR3. TCRdb passed the multiplex PCR reads through MiXCR, listing each CDR3 protein once. The repertoire holds more than 450,000 distinct CDR3 sequences, 12% to 15% seen once, with over 11% in the top ten. Germline CDR1 reads MNHEY; CDR2 reads SMNVEV (reference sequence). This CDR3 has 17 amino acids. On this clonotype itself: A much larger clone differs by one base, so this may be a read error.

The sequence was collected from a woman aged 40-49 years with Graves' hyperthyroidism. The chain links TRBV27 to TRBJ2-1; 7 nucleotides match TRBD2. Material: blood. CDR3 coding DNA: TGTGCCAGCAGTTCAAAGGCTAGCGGTAGCTCCTACAATGAGCAGCTCTTC. Translation: CASSSKASGSSYNEQLF.